The 9 T cell receptor beta chains reported below all come from one sample, sequenced in a study of T cell repertoires in cytomegalovirus infection. MiXCR, applied by TCRdb to the reads, yields one record per CDR3 protein. The sample lists under 95,000 distinct CDR3 sequences, about half seen once, with just over 90% in the top ten. Their cognate antigens are unknown. The material sequenced was CD8+ T cells from cultured PBMCs, taken from culture after CMV antigen stimulation. These receptors were obtained from a human donor in good health (CMV status not recorded). Some clones in this sample may be carry-over from other donors' samples.

Remarks on this clonotype: It is likely a read error, because the conserved phenylalanine at the end of the CDR3 is missing. V usage is TRBV5-4 and J usage is TRBJ2-1; D is unclear. CDR3 length equals 16 residues. Germline lookup yields CDR1 SGHNT and CDR2 YYREEE (reference sequence). The CDR3: CASSLGSLQSYNDQFL. In DNA, the CDR3 is TGTGCCAGCAGCTTGGGCAGCTTGCAATCCTACAATGATCAGTTCTTA.

This clonotype was recorded a few times. The V and J genes are TRBV7-8 and TRBJ2-3, with 9 bases identical to TRBD2. With 4 bases clipped from V and 1 base from J, the junction kept 12 bases outside the gene matches. CDR1 and CDR2 (germline): SGHVS, FQNEAQ. The CDR3 spans 18 residues. The CDR3 DNA reads as TGTGCCAGCAGCTCCCCAGCGGGGGGCCCGGGGGGCACAGATACGCAGTATTTT. Protein sequence: CASSSPAGGPGGTDTQYF.

The chain carries TRBV7-9 and TRBJ2-7, with no clear D. V lost 5 bases and J 10 bases, leaving 15 bases between the germline ends. The CDR3 covers 12 residues. The V gene's germline CDR1 is SEHNR and CDR2 FQNEAQ (reference sequence). The CDR3 is CASSPVLWNQYF. CDR3 nucleotides: TGTGCCAGCAGCCCGGTGTTGTGGAATCAGTACTTC.

This clonotype showed up just a few times. The chain uses TRBV29-1 and TRBJ2-7; D uncertain. The germline V and J ends were trimmed by 5 bases and 5 bases, with 19 bases remaining between them. CDR3 length: 14 residues. CDR1 is SQVTM and CDR2 is ANQGSEA in the germline V gene. The CDR3 bases are TGCAGCGTTTCCGCCACACAGAGTATCCACGAGCAGTACTTC. Translating it yields CSVSATQSIHEQYF.

This clonotype was counted between two and nine times. V usage is TRBV6-5 and J usage is TRBJ1-5, with D possibly being TRBD1 (6 bases). The germline V gene has CDR1 MNHEY and CDR2 SVGAGI. V gave up 9 bases and J gave up 1 base, with 13 bases separating them. This CDR3 spans 14 amino acids. CDR3: CARQGSMSNQPQHF. The CDR3 bases are TGTGCCAGACAGGGCTCAATGAGCAATCAGCCCCAGCATTTT.

V usage is TRBV7-8 and J usage is TRBJ2-1; 7 bases fit TRBD2. CDR1 is SGHVS and CDR2 is FQNEAQ in the germline V gene. The CDR3 has 16 amino acids. The junction had 14 bases not matched to a gene; V was cut back by 4 bases and J by 8 bases. The CDR3 nucleotides read TGTGCCAGCAGCTCCGGGGAGGGCCTTGTCGGAGATGAGCAGTTCTTC. This codes for CASSSGEGLVGDEQFF.

The chain carries TRBV6-8 and TRBJ1-1, with D possibly matching TRBD1 (6 bases). The ends were cut back, 8 bases at V and 1 base at J, with 14 bases in the middle. The V gene's germline CDR1 is MNHGY and CDR2 SAAAGT. This CDR3 comprises 14 residues. CDR3 DNA sequence: TGTGCCAGCCTGTCGGCAGGGGCGAACACTGAAGCTTTCTTT. This gives the protein CASLSAGANTEAFF.

The rearrangement uses TRBV12-3 or TRBV12-4 and TRBJ1-5; the match to TRBD1 covers 7 bases. V shed 3 bases and J 8 bases; nucleotides not matched to a gene: 10. The CDR3 contains 15 residues. The CDR3 reads CASSLSGQRNKPQHF. DNA for the CDR3: TGTGCCAGCAGTTTGTCGGGACAGAGGAACAAGCCCCAGCATTTT.

The rearrangement uses TRBV7-9 and TRBJ2-1; D gene uncertain. Germline loops: CDR1 SEHNR, CDR2 FQNEAQ (reference sequence). Trimming removed 3 bases from V and 8 bases from J, with 8 bases in between. The CDR3 covers 12 residues. In DNA, the CDR3 is TGTGCCAGCAGCTTCTCTGGGCATGAGCAGTTCTTC. Translating it yields CASSFSGHEQFF.